This T cell receptor (beta chain) was obtained from a study of vaccination and CD4 T cells after COVID-19. As to this clonotype: Antigen specificity is unknown.

The V gene's germline CDR1 is DFQATT and CDR2 SNEGSKA (reference sequence). CDR3 length equals 15 residues. V was pared by 0 bases and J by 0 bases, with 10 bases between. The treatment denotes: approximately 9-day PBMC culture with coronavirus spike peptide pools or control peptides (ViraFEST assay). Once obtained from cultured CD4+ T cells, the DNA was sequenced using the Oncomine TCR Beta short-read assay. TCRdb re-called the PCR reads through MiXCR, storing one row per CDR3 protein. The top ten hold 20% of the sample, which has under 10,000 distinct CDR3 sequences, 40% to 60% seen once. Sequencing input: CD4+ T cells from blood, cultured in vitro. This sequence was found in a human donor who had recovered from COVID-19. The chain carries TRBV20-1 and TRBJ2-3; tentative D call: TRBD1 (5 bases). As DNA, the CDR3 is TGCAGTGCTAGAGATAGGAAGGGGAGCACAGATACGCAGTATTTT. This codes for CSARDRKGSTDTQYF.